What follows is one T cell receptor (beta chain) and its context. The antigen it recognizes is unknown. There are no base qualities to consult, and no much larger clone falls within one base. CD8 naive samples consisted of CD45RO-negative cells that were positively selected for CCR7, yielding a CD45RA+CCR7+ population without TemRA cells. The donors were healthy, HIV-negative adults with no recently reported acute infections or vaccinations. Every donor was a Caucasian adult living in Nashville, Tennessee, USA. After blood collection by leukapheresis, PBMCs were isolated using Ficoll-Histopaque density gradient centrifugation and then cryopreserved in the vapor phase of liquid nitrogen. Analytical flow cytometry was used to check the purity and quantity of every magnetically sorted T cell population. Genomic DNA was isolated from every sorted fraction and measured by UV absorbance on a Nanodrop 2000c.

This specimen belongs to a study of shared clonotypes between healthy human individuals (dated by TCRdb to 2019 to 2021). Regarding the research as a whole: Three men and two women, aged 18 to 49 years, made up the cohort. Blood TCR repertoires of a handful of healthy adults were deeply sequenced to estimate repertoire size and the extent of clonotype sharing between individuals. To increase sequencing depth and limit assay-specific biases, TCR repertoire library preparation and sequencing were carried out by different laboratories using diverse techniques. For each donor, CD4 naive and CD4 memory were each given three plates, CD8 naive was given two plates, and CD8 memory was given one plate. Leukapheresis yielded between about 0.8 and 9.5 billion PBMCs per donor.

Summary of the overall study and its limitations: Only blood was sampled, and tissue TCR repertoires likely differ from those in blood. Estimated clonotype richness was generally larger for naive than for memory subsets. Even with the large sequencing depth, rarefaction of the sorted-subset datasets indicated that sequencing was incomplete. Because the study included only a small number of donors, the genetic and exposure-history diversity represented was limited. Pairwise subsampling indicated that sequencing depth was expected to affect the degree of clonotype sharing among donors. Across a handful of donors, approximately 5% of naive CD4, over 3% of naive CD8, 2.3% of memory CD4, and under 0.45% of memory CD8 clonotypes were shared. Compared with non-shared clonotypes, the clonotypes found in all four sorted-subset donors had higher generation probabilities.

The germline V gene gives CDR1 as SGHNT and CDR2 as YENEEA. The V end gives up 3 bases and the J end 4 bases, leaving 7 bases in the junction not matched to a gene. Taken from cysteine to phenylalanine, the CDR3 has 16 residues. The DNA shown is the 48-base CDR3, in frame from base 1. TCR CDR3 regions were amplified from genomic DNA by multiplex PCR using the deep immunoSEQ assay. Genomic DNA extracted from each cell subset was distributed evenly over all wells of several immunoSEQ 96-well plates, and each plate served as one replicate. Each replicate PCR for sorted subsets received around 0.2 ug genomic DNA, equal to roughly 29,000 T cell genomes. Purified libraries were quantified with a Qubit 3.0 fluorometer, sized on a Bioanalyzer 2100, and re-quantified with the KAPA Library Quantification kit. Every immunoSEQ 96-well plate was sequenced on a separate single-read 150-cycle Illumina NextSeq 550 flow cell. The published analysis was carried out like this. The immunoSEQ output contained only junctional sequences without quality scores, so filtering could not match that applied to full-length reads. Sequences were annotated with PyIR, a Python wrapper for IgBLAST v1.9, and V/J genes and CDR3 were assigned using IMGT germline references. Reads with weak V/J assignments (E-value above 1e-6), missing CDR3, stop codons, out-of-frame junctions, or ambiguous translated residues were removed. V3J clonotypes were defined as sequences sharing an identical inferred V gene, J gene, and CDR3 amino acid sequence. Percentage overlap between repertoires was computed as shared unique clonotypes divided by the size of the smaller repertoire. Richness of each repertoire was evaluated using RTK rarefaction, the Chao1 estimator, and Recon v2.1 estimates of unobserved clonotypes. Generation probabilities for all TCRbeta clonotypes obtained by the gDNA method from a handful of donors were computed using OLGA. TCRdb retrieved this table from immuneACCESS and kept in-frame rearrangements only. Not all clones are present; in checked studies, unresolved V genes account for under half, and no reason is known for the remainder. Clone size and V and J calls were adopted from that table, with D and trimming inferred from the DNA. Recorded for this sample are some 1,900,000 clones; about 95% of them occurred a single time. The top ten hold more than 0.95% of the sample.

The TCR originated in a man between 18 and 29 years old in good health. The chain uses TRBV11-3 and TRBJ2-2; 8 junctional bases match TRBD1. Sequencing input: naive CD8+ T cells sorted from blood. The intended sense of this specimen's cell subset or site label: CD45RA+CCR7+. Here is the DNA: TGTGCCAGCAGCTTGTACAGGGGGGTAGGCACCGGGGAGCTGTTTTTT. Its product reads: CASSLYRGVGTGELFF.